This is a list of T cell receptor beta chains from one sample in a study of memory CD4+ T cells and cytomegalovirus serostatus. Assay used: immunoSEQ multiplex PCR; TCRdb lists only in-frame clones, some missing. The sample holds roughly 45,000 clones, just under 80% seen once. The sample comprised memory CD4+ T cells from blood. These receptor sequences come from an adult in good health and CMV-seronegative. Both conserved end residues are part of each CDR3. Fields, in order: J gene, V gene, clone size, D gene, CDR3 protein, CDR3 DNA. A D gene is named only where the DNA matches it firmly. Clone size is given for some rows only: seen once, a few or many times, or a class if the clone is expanded.

TRBJ1-1 TRBV6-4 . TRBD1 CASAPGGANTEAFF TGTGCCAGCGCCCCAGGGGGCGCGAACACTGAAGCTTTCTTT
TRBJ2-4 TRBV6-1 . . CASSDLRAVGINIQYF TGTGCCAGCAGTGATCTGCGGGCGGTGGGTATAAACATTCAGTACTTC
TRBJ1-5 TRBV4-2 . . CASSQGSGEDQPQHF TGTGCCAGCAGCCAAGGGTCAGGGGAAGATCAGCCCCAGCATTTT
TRBJ2-7 TRBV5-5 few TRBD2 CASSQAGAYEQYF TGTGCCAGCAGCCAAGCGGGGGCCTACGAGCAGTACTTC
TRBJ2-1 TRBV5-4 few . CASSSSGGRGRKEDNEQFF TGTGCCAGCAGCTCCTCCGGAGGGAGGGGGCGCAAGGAGGACAATGAGCAGTTCTTC
TRBJ1-3 TRBV7-9 . . CASSFLERGNTIYF TGTGCCAGCAGCTTTCTCGAGAGGGGAAACACCATATATTTT
TRBJ2-1 TRBV7-6 . TRBD2 CASSPPAGAYNEQFF TGTGCCAGCAGCCCCCCGGCGGGGGCCTACAATGAGCAGTTCTTC
TRBJ1-5 TRBV6-5 . . CASSSTGRHNQPQHF TGTGCCAGCAGCTCTACAGGACGGCACAATCAGCCCCAGCATTTT
TRBJ2-7 TRBV28 . . CASSSEVLAEQYF TGTGCCAGCAGTTCCGAGGTCCTCGCCGAGCAGTACTTC
TRBJ1-1 TRBV6-1 once . CASRQLGQTYTEAFF TGTGCCAGCAGACAACTAGGACAGACCTACACTGAAGCTTTCTTT
TRBJ2-7 TRBV10-3 . TRBD2 CAIGTSGVYEQYF TGTGCCATCGGGACTAGCGGAGTCTACGAGCAGTACTTC
TRBJ1-4 TRBV11-2 . . CASSLRNEKLFF TGTGCCAGCAGCTTACGGAATGAAAAACTGTTTTTT
TRBJ2-7 TRBV2 . TRBD2 CASIRLAGGSSYEQYF TGTGCCAGCATCCGACTAGCGGGAGGGAGCTCCTACGAGCAGTACTTC
TRBJ2-7 TRBV2 . . CASKKEPPPPYEQYF TGTGCCAGCAAGAAAGAGCCCCCCCCTCCTTACGAGCAGTACTTC
TRBJ1-2 TRBV5-6 . TRBD1 CASSVGQGPFYGYTF TGTGCCAGCAGCGTGGGACAGGGGCCCTTCTATGGCTACACCTTC
TRBJ2-7 TRBV6-1 . . CASTYTLSYEQYF TGTGCCAGCACCTATACTTTATCCTACGAGCAGTACTTC
TRBJ1-3 TRBV7-9 . . CAPALDDSGNTIYF TGTGCCCCAGCACTCGATGACTCTGGAAACACCATATATTTT
TRBJ2-1 TRBV5-3 . TRBD2 CARSSGLAGPNEQFF TGTGCCAGAAGCTCGGGACTAGCGGGTCCCAATGAGCAGTTCTTC
TRBJ1-1 TRBV5-1 . . CASSPSRENTEAFF TGCGCCAGCAGCCCTTCCCGGGAGAACACTGAAGCTTTCTTT
TRBJ1-5 TRBV28 . TRBD1 CASSPYRGGNQPQHF TGTGCCAGCAGTCCCTACAGGGGGGGAAATCAGCCCCAGCATTTT
TRBJ2-5 TRBV11-1 . . CASSLTAAPVQETQYF TGTGCCAGCAGCTTGACGGCAGCTCCAGTTCAAGAGACCCAGTACTTC
TRBJ1-2 TRBV5-4 . . CASSLGAANYGYTF TGTGCCAGCAGCTTGGGGGCTGCTAACTATGGCTACACCTTC
TRBJ2-7 TRBV19 . . CASSTSKSYEQYF TGTGCCAGTAGTACGTCGAAGAGCTACGAGCAGTACTTC
TRBJ2-3 TRBV25-1 . . CASSSREGGPSTDTQYF TGTGCCAGCAGTTCCCGAGAGGGGGGGCCAAGCACAGATACGCAGTATTTT
TRBJ1-3 TRBV6-9 once TRBD1 CASSSSTGVSGNTIYF TGTGCCAGCAGTTCATCGACAGGGGTCTCTGGAAACACCATATATTTT
TRBJ2-1 TRBV7-9 . . CASSDNEQFF TGTGCCAGCAGCGACAATGAGCAGTTCTTC
TRBJ2-3 TRBV5-1 . . CASSGGRAADTQYF TGCGCCAGCAGCGGGGGAAGGGCTGCAGATACGCAGTATTTT
TRBJ2-7 TRBV19 few . CASSIGPGEFNEQYF TGTGCCAGTAGTATTGGGCCAGGTGAATTCAACGAGCAGTACTTC
TRBJ2-7 TRBV5-4 . TRBD1 CASSRGQGEQYF TGTGCCAGCAGCAGGGGACAGGGGGAGCAGTACTTC
TRBJ2-5 TRBV29-1 . . CSVEHLQETQYF TGCAGCGTTGAGCACCTACAAGAGACCCAGTACTTC
TRBJ1-1 TRBV5-6 . TRBD1 CASSLGSGTGGLNTEAFF TGTGCCAGCAGCTTGGGATCCGGGACAGGGGGCTTGAACACTGAAGCTTTCTTT
TRBJ2-6 TRBV11-2 . . CASSFVPGADGANVLTF TGTGCCAGCAGCTTCGTACCGGGGGCGGATGGGGCCAACGTCCTGACTTTC
TRBJ2-7 TRBV28 . TRBD2 CASSLRGRAGYEQYF TGTGCCAGCAGTTTACGCGGGAGGGCAGGCTACGAGCAGTACTTC
TRBJ2-3 TRBV5-4 . . CASSDVQVTDTQYF TGTGCCAGCAGCGACGTGCAGGTCACAGATACGCAGTATTTT
TRBJ2-1 TRBV5-1 once . CASSLDTGSYNEQFF TGCGCCAGCAGCTTGGATACGGGCTCCTACAATGAGCAGTTCTTC
TRBJ1-2 TRBV5-4 . TRBD1 CASSPAGGTFKSTF TGTGCCAGCAGCCCCGCAGGGGGCACGTTTAAGTCCACCTTC
TRBJ2-1 TRBV6-5 . TRBD2 CASSTTSGGRNEQFF TGTGCCAGCAGTACAACTAGCGGGGGGAGGAATGAGCAGTTCTTC
TRBJ1-4 TRBV6-5 . . CASSYRLWATNEKLFF TGTGCCAGCAGTTACAGGTTATGGGCAACTAATGAAAAACTGTTTTTT
TRBJ2-2 TRBV2 once TRBD2 CASSGPSGRSGELFF TGTGCCAGCAGTGGGCCTAGCGGGAGAAGCGGGGAGCTGTTTTTT
TRBJ1-2 TRBV6-5 . TRBD1 CASGTGGLNYGYTF TGTGCCAGCGGTACAGGGGGCCTAAACTATGGCTACACCTTC
TRBJ2-3 TRBV10-3 . TRBD2 CATAGGQSTDTQYF TGTGCCACGGCGGGGGGGCAGTCCACAGATACGCAGTATTTT
TRBJ1-5 TRBV10-1 . . CASSPRLDQPQHF TGCGCCAGCAGCCCCCGGTTGGATCAGCCCCAGCATTTT
TRBJ1-2 TRBV6-5 . . CASSYDRQGIYGYTF TGTGCCAGCAGTTACGACAGACAAGGGATCTATGGCTACACCTTC
TRBJ1-1 TRBV5-1 . . CASSLLQQNTEAFF TGCGCCAGCAGCTTGTTGCAACAGAACACTGAAGCTTTCTTT
TRBJ2-6 TRBV27 . . CASSSHYYSGANVLTF TGTGCCAGCAGTTCCCACTATTACTCTGGGGCCAACGTCCTGACTTTC
TRBJ2-3 TRBV7-6 . TRBD1 CASSLTGVSDTQYF TGTGCCAGCAGCTTGACAGGGGTTTCAGATACGCAGTATTTT
TRBJ1-2 TRBV2 once TRBD1 CASRDTGAAYGYTF TGTGCCAGCAGGGATACAGGGGCGGCCTATGGCTACACCTTC
TRBJ1-1 TRBV5-1 . . CASNLLGKNTEAFF TGCGCCAGCAATCTATTGGGGAAAAACACTGAAGCTTTCTTT
TRBJ2-1 TRBV6-5 . TRBD1 CASSRRDRNNEQFF TGTGCCAGCAGTCGCCGGGACAGAAACAATGAGCAGTTCTTC
TRBJ1-2 TRBV11-2 . TRBD1 CASSLDRGGNGYTF TGTGCCAGCAGCCTCGACAGGGGCGGGAATGGCTACACCTTC
TRBJ2-7 TRBV5-4 . . CASSRTSSYEQYF TGTGCCAGCAGCCGAACAAGCTCCTACGAGCAGTACTTC
TRBJ2-2 TRBV6-6 . TRBD2 CASRGLAGAREELFF TGTGCCAGTAGGGGACTAGCGGGAGCAAGAGAGGAGCTGTTTTTT
TRBJ1-5 TRBV19 . TRBD1 CASSNGGGQSNQPQHF TGTGCCAGTAGTAATGGGGGGGGACAGTCCAATCAGCCCCAGCATTTT
TRBJ1-5 TRBV5-1 few . CASSLGVKGQPQHF TGCGCCAGCAGCTTGGGGGTAAAAGGCCAGCCCCAGCATTTT
TRBJ2-7 TRBV5-5 . . CASSNSYEQYF TGTGCCAGCAGCAATTCCTACGAGCAGTACTTC
TRBJ1-2 TRBV5-1 . TRBD1 CASTPGQNYGYTF TGCGCCAGCACCCCGGGACAGAACTATGGCTACACCTTC
TRBJ1-1 TRBV5-1 . . CASSLGTLVDDTEAFF TGCGCCAGCAGCTTGGGGACCCTGGTCGATGACACTGAAGCTTTCTTT
TRBJ2-5 TRBV19 . . CASSISLIETQYF TGTGCCAGTAGTATCAGCCTGATAGAGACCCAGTACTTC
TRBJ2-7 TRBV19 . . CASSIAPTDYEQYF TGTGCCAGTAGTATAGCCCCGACAGACTACGAGCAGTACTTC